This entry lists 25 T cell receptor beta chains sequenced from one sample in a study of blood T cell repertoires in COVID-19. Produced via immunoSEQ multiplex PCR; TCRdb's table is partial and in-frame only. The table records 200,000 to 300,000 clones, less than 90% of them present only once. The specimen sequenced was peripheral blood. Receptor source: a man aged 25 to 40 with active or convalescent COVID-19.

This chain joins TRBV6-2 or TRBV6-3 and TRBJ1-1; 7 nucleotides align to TRBD1. There are 14 residues in the CDR3. With V trimmed by 4 bases and J by 7 bases, 9 bases remained unmatched. Germline V gives CDR1 MNHEY, CDR2 SVGEGT. In DNA form, the CDR3 reads TGTGCCAGCAGTTCGCTCCGGGACAGACATGAAGCTTTCTTT. The encoded protein is CASSSLRDRHEAFF.

V gene TRBV4-2 combines with J gene TRBJ2-4, with 7 bases identical to TRBD2. CDR1 and CDR2 (germline): LGHNA, YNFKEQ. The CDR3 has 15 amino acids. V gave up 8 bases and J gave up 4 bases; unmatched junction bases: 11. CDR3 nucleotides: TGTGCCAGCGCCTGGGGGGGGGAAATAAAAAACATTCAGTACTTC. Protein product: CASAWGGEIKNIQYF.

This chain connects TRBV20-1 to TRBJ1-5; D remains unclear. The CDR3 is 11 amino acids. Germline V gene lookup returns CDR1 DFQATT and CDR2 SNEGSKA (reference sequence). V gave up 5 bases and J gave up 7 bases, with 9 bases separating them. The CDR3 region has the DNA TGCAGTGCTGGGCATACGCAGCCCCAGCATTTT. Protein sequence: CSAGHTQPQHF.

This clone was observed a single time. The rearrangement uses TRBV5-4 and TRBJ2-2, with TRBD1 matching 9 bases. V lost 4 bases, J lost 2 bases, and 3 bases stayed unmatched. The CDR3 runs to 15 residues. Germline assignment: CDR1 SGHNT and CDR2 YYREEE (reference sequence). The CDR3 here is CASSKGQGNTGELFF. CDR3 nucleotides: TGTGCCAGCAGCAAGGGACAGGGAAACACCGGGGAGCTGTTTTTT. Based on the CDR3 plus reference TRBV5-4 and TRBJ2-2, the full variable domain is ETGVTQSPTHLIKTRGQQVTLRCSSQSGHNTVSWYQQALGQGPQFIFQYYREEENGRGNFPPRFSGLQFPNYSSELNVNALELDDSALYLCASSKGQGNTGELFFGEGSRLTVL.

This chain joins TRBV3-1 (or the pseudogene TRBV3-2) and TRBJ1-1; TRBD1 matches 8 bases. CDR1 is LGHDT and CDR2 is YNNKEL in the germline V gene (reference sequence). V gave up 1 base and J gave up 5 bases; unmatched junction bases: 6. The CDR3 contains 15 residues. CDR3 protein: CASSQGTGRKTEAFF. CDR3 nucleotide sequence: TGTGCCAGCAGCCAAGGGACAGGGAGGAAGACTGAAGCTTTCTTT.

The V and J genes are TRBV30 and TRBJ1-6, with 7 bases fitting TRBD1. Per the germline V gene, CDR1 is GTSNPN and CDR2 is SVGIG (reference sequence). CDR3 length: 13 residues. J lost 7 bases, V lost 4 bases, and 4 bases had no gene match. The CDR3 region is CAWTETGNSPLHF. CDR3 nucleotides: TGTGCCTGGACCGAGACAGGGAATTCACCCCTCCACTTT.

The genes are TRBV6-5 and TRBJ1-6; 7 bases fit TRBD1. Germline V gene lookup returns CDR1 MNHEY and CDR2 SVGAGI. The CDR3 consists of 13 residues. J gave up 10 bases and V 5 bases, and 5 bases lay outside the gene matches. CDR3 loop: CASSRGQDSPLHF. The CDR3 region has the DNA TGTGCCAGCAGTCGAGGACAGGACTCACCCCTCCACTTT.

J is TRBJ2-1 and V is TRBV19; no clear D. CDR1 LNHDA and CDR2 SQIVND come from the germline V gene (reference sequence). V gave up 3 bases and J gave up 6 bases, with 15 bases separating them. This CDR3 is 15 amino acids long. The CDR3 region is CASSISAGGFNEQFF. In DNA, the CDR3 is TGTGCCAGTAGTATCTCGGCAGGTGGGTTCAATGAGCAGTTCTTC.

CDR3 sequence: CASSPSGGSYNEQFF. CDR3 sequence (DNA): TGTGCCAGTAGTCCAAGCGGGGGCTCCTACAATGAGCAGTTCTTC. The gene calls are TRBV19 and TRBJ2-1, with 8 bases fitting TRBD2. V dropped 5 bases and J dropped 0; count of bases not matched to a gene: 3. This CDR3 has 15 amino acids. From germline, CDR1 is LNHDA and CDR2 SQIVND (reference sequence).

The chain's CDR3 is CASSLGTSGGFVQYF. CDR3 coding DNA: TGCGCCAGCAGCTTGGGTACTAGCGGGGGGTTCGTTCAGTACTTC. The chain has TRBV5-1 and TRBJ2-4, with 12 bases lining up with TRBD2. The ends lost 0 bases at V and 11 bases at J; junction bases unmatched: 6. CDR3 length: 15 amino acids. Germline V gene sequence: CDR1 SGHRS, CDR2 YFSETQ.

The chain combines TRBV6-1 with TRBJ1-3; 11 nucleotides agree with TRBD1. The CDR3 totals 16 residues. Trimming cost V 4 bases and J 1 base; bases outside gene matches: 3. Looked up from germline, CDR1 is MNHNS and CDR2 is SASEGT. Here the CDR3 reads CASSVGQGASGNTIYF. The CDR3 DNA is TGTGCCAGCAGTGTTGGACAGGGGGCATCTGGAAACACCATATATTTT.

This sequence joins TRBV27 and TRBJ2-5, with 9 bases lining up with TRBD2. The CDR3 runs to 14 residues. Germline CDR1 MNHEY, CDR2 SMNVEV (reference sequence). V lost 5 bases, J lost 7 bases, and 8 bases stayed unmatched. In DNA form, the CDR3 reads TGTGCCAGCAGTACTAGCGGGCTTGGGGGGACCCAGTACTTC. Amino acids: CASSTSGLGGTQYF.

V gene TRBV5-8 combines with J gene TRBJ2-1; tentatively, D is TRBD2 (7 bases). The CDR3 is 15 amino acids. Deletions cut 6 bases from V and 8 bases from J, with 21 bases between. Germline assignment: CDR1 SGHTS and CDR2 YDEGEE. CDR3 sequence: CASIPVGGAVHEQFF. The CDR3 bases are TGTGCCAGCATCCCCGTGGGGGGGGCCGTCCATGAGCAGTTCTTC.

This clone turned up a few times. The chain's CDR3 is CASSRGPGNEQFF. CDR3 sequence (DNA): TGTGCCAGCAGCAGGGGACCGGGCAATGAGCAGTTCTTC. The chain recombines TRBV28 with TRBJ2-1, with D tentatively TRBD1 (6 bases). CDR3 length: 13 amino acids. V was trimmed by 6 bases and J by 6 bases, leaving 12 bases between them. The germline gives CDR1 MDHEN, CDR2 SYDVKM.

The genes are TRBV7-9 and TRBJ2-1; no reliable D call. V gave up 1 base and J gave up 2 bases, with 12 bases separating them. The CDR3 is 16 amino acids. Germline CDR1 reads SEHNR; CDR2 reads FQNEAQ (reference sequence). CDR3 sequence (DNA): TGTGCCAGCAGCTTAGACTCGGCTAGTCCCTACAATGAGCAGTTCTTC. Residues: CASSLDSASPYNEQFF.

This clone turned up a few times. The J gene is TRBJ1-5, the V gene TRBV2, with D maybe TRBD1 (5 bases). This CDR3 has 15 amino acids. The germline V gene has CDR1 SNHLY and CDR2 FYNNEI. V was shortened by 3 bases and J by 2 bases, with 11 bases between the two germline ends. CDR3 DNA sequence: TGTGCCAGCAGTGAGGGGGGATCCGGCAATCAGCCCCAGCATTTT. Translated, it gives CASSEGGSGNQPQHF.

This chain links TRBV7-2 with TRBJ2-7; weak D call: TRBD1 (5 bases). In germline, CDR1 is SGHTA, CDR2 FQGNSA. Between the trimmed V and J ends, which lost 2 bases and 3 bases, there was a span of 11 bases. This CDR3 has 14 residues. The CDR3 DNA reads as TGTGCCAGCAGCTTAAGCCCAGGGAACTACGAGCAGTACTTC. Its translation is CASSLSPGNYEQYF.

In its sample, this clone was seen once. This chain links TRBV16 with TRBJ2-7, with 8 bases that match TRBD1. CDR1 is KGHSY and CDR2 is FQNENV in the germline V gene. The CDR3 loop spans 14 amino acids. The trim removed 5 bases at V and 2 bases at J, leaving 5 bases unmatched. The CDR3 DNA follows: TGTGCCAGCAGCTATCGGACAGGGACCTACGAGCAGTACTTC. Translated: CASSYRTGTYEQYF.

The V gene is TRBV5-1, the J gene TRBJ2-2; TRBD1 matches 10 bases. V lost 4 bases and J lost 1; bases outside the gene matches: 4. The length of the CDR3 is 16 residues. CDR1 is SGHRS and CDR2 is YFSETQ in the germline V gene. The CDR3 loop is CASSIWTGGNTGELFF. The CDR3 DNA reads TGCGCCAGCAGCATCTGGACAGGGGGGAACACCGGGGAGCTGTTTTTT.

V gene TRBV5-1 combines with J gene TRBJ2-2, with TRBD1 matching over 7 bases. The V gene's germline CDR1 is SGHRS and CDR2 YFSETQ. The CDR3 is 16 amino acids. The V and J ends lost 4 bases and 1 base, in that order; junction bases with no gene match: 7. The CDR3 loop is CASSLRGTENTGELFF. The CDR3 DNA is TGCGCCAGCAGCCTGAGAGGGACAGAGAACACCGGGGAGCTGTTTTTT.

The V and J genes are TRBV4-1 and TRBJ2-1, with D possibly being TRBD2 (6 bases). The V end was cut by 0 bases, the J end by 4 bases, with 22 bases between. This CDR3 region has 19 residues. Germline V gene sequence: CDR1 MGHRA, CDR2 YSYEKL. The CDR3 here is CASSQDAPGTPNLYNEQFF. The CDR3 DNA reads TGCGCCAGCAGCCAAGATGCGCCCGGGACTCCCAACTTGTACAATGAGCAGTTCTTC.

V gene TRBV6-1 combines with J gene TRBJ1-1; 8 positions agree with TRBD1. V lost 3 bases to trimming and J lost 3 bases; unmatched junction nucleotides: 6. Germline-derived CDR1 and CDR2 are MNHNS and SASEGT. This CDR3 has 15 residues. The CDR3 spells CASSERDRGYTEAFF. CDR3 DNA sequence: TGTGCCAGCAGTGAGCGAGACAGGGGTTACACTGAAGCTTTCTTT.

This chain uses TRBV27 with TRBJ1-2; 7 positions match TRBD1. Germline V gene lookup returns CDR1 MNHEY and CDR2 SMNVEV (reference sequence). The CDR3 spans 15 residues. The V and J ends lost 0 bases and 4 bases, in that order; junction bases with no gene match: 5. CDR3 amino acids: CASSLSGQLFYGYTF. As DNA, the CDR3 is TGTGCCAGCAGTTTATCGGGACAGCTGTTCTATGGCTACACCTTC.

The rearrangement links TRBV7-3 to TRBJ1-1, with TRBD1 matching 12 bases. CDR3 length: 16 amino acids. Germline assignment: CDR1 SGHTA and CDR2 FQGTGA. J gave up 2 bases and V 2 bases, and 3 bases lay outside the gene matches. Here the CDR3 DNA reads TGTGCCAGCAGCTTAGGGACAGGGGGCACCAACACTGAAGCTTTCTTT. It is translated as CASSLGTGGTNTEAFF.

This sequence joins TRBV19 and TRBJ2-5; TRBD1 is a possible D gene (6 bases). Between the trimmed V and J ends, which lost 7 bases and 3 bases, there was a span of 18 bases. CDR3 size: 15 residues. CDR1 LNHDA and CDR2 SQIVND come from the germline V gene (reference sequence). The CDR3 loop reads CASKSGTFPEETQYF. For the CDR3, the DNA is TGTGCCAGTAAGTCCGGGACATTTCCCGAAGAGACCCAGTACTTC.